This T cell receptor beta chain was profiled in a study of blood T cell repertoires in COVID-19. Study-level information: COVID-19 samples, acute and convalescent, were from the United States, Italy and Spain. T cells, B-cell-depleted T cells, or PBMCs supplied cDNA or gDNA.

This clone was seen more than once but under ten times. One junction end disagrees with the germline gene, perhaps due to a read error. CDR1 is SSHAT and CDR2 is FNYEAQ in the germline V gene (reference sequence). The CDR3 totals 15 residues. In the study's own analysis: Amplification of reference gene primers was used by the study to estimate nucleated cell counts. Using immunoSEQ multiplex PCR, the repertoire was profiled, and TCRdb retains in-frame clones only, with some absent. From that table come the V and J calls and clone size; the DNA was used to work out D and trimming. The sample yields about 220,000 clones, about 90% seen once.

The sequenced material came from peripheral blood. The receptor was isolated from a man aged 35 to 55 with active or convalescent COVID-19. The chain recombines TRBV7-7 with TRBJ2-1, with 10 positions matching TRBD2. CDR3 loop: CASSTGTSVSNEQFF. The CDR3 DNA follows: TGTGCTAGCAGCACCGGGACTAGCGTTTCGAATGAGCAGTTCTTC.